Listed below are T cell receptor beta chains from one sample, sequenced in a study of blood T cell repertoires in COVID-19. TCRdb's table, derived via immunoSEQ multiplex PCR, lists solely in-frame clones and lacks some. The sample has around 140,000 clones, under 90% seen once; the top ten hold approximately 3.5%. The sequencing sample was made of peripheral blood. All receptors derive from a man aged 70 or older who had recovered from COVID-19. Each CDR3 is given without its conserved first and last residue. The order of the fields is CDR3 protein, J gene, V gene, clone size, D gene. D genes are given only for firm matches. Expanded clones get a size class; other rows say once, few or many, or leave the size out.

CDR3aa: ASSWTGGEQY
j_gene: TRBJ2-7
v_gene: TRBV19
abundance: -
d_gene: TRBD1

CDR3aa: SVIGGAGYT
j_gene: TRBJ1-2
v_gene: TRBV29-1
abundance: few
d_gene: TRBD1

CDR3aa: ASSEYAGHPGEKLF
j_gene: TRBJ1-4
v_gene: TRBV6-1
abundance: -
d_gene: -

CDR3aa: AWSATGAGYEQY
j_gene: TRBJ2-7
v_gene: TRBV30
abundance: once
d_gene: TRBD1

CDR3aa: ASSDGAYEQY
j_gene: TRBJ2-7
v_gene: TRBV10-1
abundance: -
d_gene: -

CDR3aa: ASSPTRDSLTYEQY
j_gene: TRBJ2-7
v_gene: TRBV3-1/TRBV3-2
abundance: -
d_gene: -

CDR3aa: ASSAHAGDYNEQF
j_gene: TRBJ2-1
v_gene: TRBV21-1
abundance: -
d_gene: -

CDR3aa: ASSLGRGYEQY
j_gene: TRBJ2-7
v_gene: TRBV12-3/TRBV12-4
abundance: -
d_gene: -

CDR3aa: ASRVAGLAGSQY
j_gene: TRBJ2-3
v_gene: TRBV7-2
abundance: -
d_gene: TRBD2

CDR3aa: ASREQVIQNTEAF
j_gene: TRBJ1-1
v_gene: TRBV5-1
abundance: -
d_gene: -

CDR3aa: ASSEGTATNEKLF
j_gene: TRBJ1-4
v_gene: TRBV6-1
abundance: once
d_gene: -

CDR3aa: ASRSPGGAYGYT
j_gene: TRBJ1-2
v_gene: TRBV4-1
abundance: -
d_gene: -

CDR3aa: ASSLSSGSPLH
j_gene: TRBJ1-6
v_gene: TRBV5-1
abundance: -
d_gene: -

CDR3aa: ASSAYPLAEARTDTQY
j_gene: TRBJ2-3
v_gene: TRBV9
abundance: once
d_gene: TRBD2

CDR3aa: ASRGAVDTGELF
j_gene: TRBJ2-2
v_gene: TRBV6-5
abundance: -
d_gene: -

CDR3aa: ASSDDRGLAKNIQY
j_gene: TRBJ2-4
v_gene: TRBV25-1
abundance: -
d_gene: TRBD1

CDR3aa: ASSLQNQPQH
j_gene: TRBJ1-5
v_gene: TRBV19
abundance: few
d_gene: -

CDR3aa: ASSLRQGVAYGYT
j_gene: TRBJ1-2
v_gene: TRBV6-5
abundance: -
d_gene: TRBD1

CDR3aa: ASGLTVRGADQPQH
j_gene: TRBJ1-5
v_gene: TRBV12-5
abundance: -
d_gene: -

CDR3aa: ASSLRDRVYEQY
j_gene: TRBJ2-7
v_gene: TRBV11-2
abundance: -
d_gene: TRBD1

CDR3aa: ASSYLAGGSKNIQY
j_gene: TRBJ2-4
v_gene: TRBV6-5
abundance: -
d_gene: TRBD2

CDR3aa: ASQELNPMNTEAF
j_gene: TRBJ1-1
v_gene: TRBV19
abundance: few
d_gene: -

CDR3aa: ASSPPSSETQY
j_gene: TRBJ2-5
v_gene: TRBV18
abundance: -
d_gene: -

CDR3aa: ATSRDPLTGPGNTIY
j_gene: TRBJ1-3
v_gene: TRBV15
abundance: -
d_gene: TRBD1

CDR3aa: AWSVQRDQPQH
j_gene: TRBJ1-5
v_gene: TRBV30
abundance: -
d_gene: -

CDR3aa: ASSKPGTAYEQY
j_gene: TRBJ2-7
v_gene: TRBV13
abundance: once
d_gene: TRBD1

CDR3aa: ASTSMVGRRANTGELF
j_gene: TRBJ2-2
v_gene: TRBV19
abundance: few
d_gene: -

CDR3aa: ATSIAHRVDGNTIY
j_gene: TRBJ1-3
v_gene: TRBV24-1
abundance: few
d_gene: -

CDR3aa: SVGRGERTDTQY
j_gene: TRBJ2-3
v_gene: TRBV29-1
abundance: -
d_gene: -